The 14 T cell receptor beta chains given below trace back to one sample, sequenced in a study of shared clonotypes between healthy human individuals (dated by TCRdb to 2018 to 2021). Library preparation was by the immunoSEQ multiplex PCR assay. TCRdb took this table from immuneACCESS and kept in-frame rearrangements with V and J called. Such tables lack part of the clones; where checked against another copy, unresolved V genes explain under half of the gap, and the rest is unexplained. Across this sample there are a few hundred thousand clones, with around 80% seen only once. Clones ranked in the top ten supply more than 10% of the sample. The specimen sequenced was PBMCs. These receptors came from a woman in her thirties or forties in good health. Some clones in this sample may be carry-over from other donors' samples.

The V and J genes are TRBV11-2 and TRBJ1-4; D is undetermined. In germline, CDR1 is SGHAT, CDR2 FQNNGV. CDR3 length: 16 amino acids. Trimming took off 5 bases at V and 3 bases at J, with 16 bases between the two ends. The CDR3 nucleotides are TGTGCCAGCAGCCCCGGGATCAGTCTTCCTAATGAAAAACTGTTTTTT. Amino acids: CASSPGISLPNEKLFF.

The chain joins TRBV28 to TRBJ2-3; 8 bases fit TRBD2. The V segment lost 5 bases and the J segment 1 base; nucleotides outside the gene matches: 8. This CDR3 is 16 amino acids long. The germline V gene has CDR1 MDHEN and CDR2 SYDVKM. The DNA for the CDR3 is TGTGCCAGCAGTACACTAGCGGAGGGGGGCACAGATACGCAGTATTTT. Translated: CASSTLAEGGTDTQYF.

The chain employs TRBV6-1 and TRBJ1-5, with TRBD1 matching over 7 bases. This CDR3 region has 14 residues. The V gene end was trimmed by 6 bases and the J gene end by 5 bases; junction bases not matched to a gene: 7. Per the germline V gene, CDR1 is MNHNS and CDR2 is SASEGT. CDR3 in DNA: TGTGCCAGCAGCCCCGGGACAGCAGATCAGCCCCAGCATTTT. Amino acids: CASSPGTADQPQHF.

The rearrangement uses TRBV5-1 and TRBJ2-5; possible D gene TRBD2, 6 bases. The germline V gene encodes CDR1 SGHRS and CDR2 YFSETQ. V was shortened by 5 bases and J by 1 base, with 12 bases between the two germline ends. This CDR3 has 14 amino acids. CDR3 sequence reads: CASSSGLPQETQYF. In nucleotides, the CDR3 is TGCGCCAGCAGTTCGGGACTCCCCCAAGAGACCCAGTACTTC.

This chain links TRBV5-1 with TRBJ2-2, with D perhaps TRBD2 (6 bases). This CDR3 is built from 16 residues. V shed 4 bases and J shed 7 bases, with 20 bases lying between them. Germline V CDR1 and CDR2: SGHRS, YFSETQ. The chain's CDR3 is CASSIRSGGAGGELFF. The CDR3 bases are TGCGCCAGCAGCATTCGTTCTGGAGGAGCGGGCGGGGAGCTGTTTTTT.

This sequence joins TRBV7-9 and TRBJ2-1; 9 positions match TRBD2. V was clipped by 5 bases and J by 5 bases; unmatched bases: 10. Germline CDR1 is SEHNR and CDR2 is FQNEAQ (reference sequence). This CDR3 comprises 16 residues. The CDR3 region has the DNA TGTGCCAGCAGCCCCCATCGGACTAGCGTCGACAATGAGCAGTTCTTC. Its translation is CASSPHRTSVDNEQFF.

This clone was counted once. V gene TRBV28 combines with J gene TRBJ1-1; D is ambiguous. Germline assignment: CDR1 MDHEN and CDR2 SYDVKM. This CDR3 is 13 amino acids long. With 5 bases removed from V and 1 base from J, the gap between germline ends came to 8 bases. In DNA, the CDR3 is TGTGCCAGCAGTGTCCGGGGGAACACTGAAGCTTTCTTT. Its protein is CASSVRGNTEAFF.

This clone has just a few counts. The chain employs TRBV2 and TRBJ2-1; D is perhaps TRBD1 (6 bases). The CDR3 extends over 14 amino acids. CDR1 and CDR2 (germline): SNHLY, FYNNEI. V was pared by 2 bases and J by 7 bases, with 12 bases between. CDR3 DNA sequence: TGTGCCAGCAGTGAACCCCTAGACAGGAATGAGCAGTTCTTC. Amino acid sequence: CASSEPLDRNEQFF.

This chain connects TRBV12-5 to TRBJ2-3; TRBD2 matches 7 bases. The CDR3 spans 13 residues. Trimming removed 5 bases from V and 11 bases from J; junction bases left unmatched: 10. Germline CDR1 LGHNT, CDR2 FRNRAP. As DNA, the CDR3 is TGTGCTAGTGGTCCCAGTTCGCAGCGGGAGCAGTATTTT. Its protein product is CASGPSSQREQYF.

The sample holds one count of this clone. The CDR3 DNA is TGTGCCAGCAGCTTAAGGCTAGCGGGAGTGGATACGCAGTATTTT. This codes for CASSLRLAGVDTQYF. This chain connects TRBV11-2 to TRBJ2-3, with TRBD2 identical over 10 bases. Trimming cost V 2 bases and J 6 bases; bases outside gene matches: 5. This CDR3 comprises 15 residues. Germline loops: CDR1 SGHAT, CDR2 FQNNGV. Full variable domain (remainder filled in from reference TRBV11-2 and TRBJ2-3): EAGVAQSPRYKIIEKRQSVAFWCNPISGHATLYWYQQILGQGPKLLIQFQNNGVVDDSQLPKDRFSAERLKGVDSTLKIQPAKLEDSAVYLCASSLRLAGVDTQYFGPGTRLTVL.

The V call is TRBV5-1, the J call TRBJ2-1, with 10 nucleotides matching TRBD2. Germline CDR1 is SGHRS and CDR2 is YFSETQ. V trimming: 2 bases; J trimming: 15 bases; junction bases outside the gene matches: 8. The CDR3 runs to 13 residues. CDR3 nucleotide sequence: TGCGCCAGCAGCTTATCGAGCGGGAGGGCCCTGTTCTTC. Residues: CASSLSSGRALFF. Looking up the rest from reference TRBV5-1 and TRBJ2-1 gives the full variable domain: KAGVTQTPRYLIKTRGQQVTLSCSPISGHRSVSWYQQTPGQGLQFLFEYFSETQRNKGNFPGRFSGRQFSNSRSEMNVSTLELGDSALYLCASSLSSGRALFFGPGTRLTVL.

The chain combines TRBV4-3 with TRBJ1-3; 8 bases align to TRBD1. This CDR3 has 16 residues. The V and J ends lost 4 bases and 1 base, in that order; junction bases with no gene match: 6. Germline V gene sequence: CDR1 LGHNA, CDR2 YSLEER. The CDR3 region is CASSPLTGGSGNTIYF. The CDR3 DNA sequence: TGCGCCAGCAGCCCCTTAACAGGGGGTTCTGGAAACACCATATATTTT.

CDR3 in DNA: TGCAGCGTTGCGGCTAGCGGGAGCACAGATACGCAGTATTTT. It encodes CSVAASGSTDTQYF. The chain links TRBV29-1 to TRBJ2-3; 8 nucleotides match TRBD2. J gave up 0 bases and V 4 bases, and 3 bases lay outside the gene matches. CDR1 and CDR2 (germline): SQVTM, ANQGSEA. This CDR3 region has 14 residues.

This rearrangement joins TRBV6-5 to TRBJ2-1; TRBD2 matches 7 bases. This CDR3 has 15 amino acids. Germline V gene data show CDR1 as MNHEY and CDR2 as SVGAGI. V lost 4 bases, J lost 10 bases, and 13 bases stayed unmatched. The CDR3 loop reads CASSSHRDYSGEQFF. The DNA for the CDR3 is TGTGCCAGCAGTTCCCATCGGGACTACTCGGGGGAGCAGTTCTTC.